The 18 T cell receptor beta chains below come from one sample, sequenced in a study of neurological immune-mediated disorders. TCRdb called the 5' RACE reads again in MiXCR, with one record for every CDR3 protein. The data contain 55,000 to 80,000 distinct CDR3 sequences, 4% to 6% of them singletons. The sequencing input was PBMCs. Every receptor here comes from a woman in her fifties or sixties with multiple sclerosis.

A word on this clonotype: The junction does not match germline at one end; this may be a read error. This chain joins TRBV28 and TRBJ1-5; D possibly corresponds to TRBD1 (6 bases). CDR1 is MDHEN, CDR2 SYDVKM, per germline. There are 15 residues in the CDR3. The CDR3 bases are TGTGCCAGCAGTTTGGACGGGGGCGATGGTCAGCCCCAGAATTTT. Protein sequence: CASSLDGGDGQPQNF.

This clonotype appeared many times. This rearrangement joins TRBV4-3 to TRBJ2-3; no clear D gene. This CDR3 has 14 residues. Trimming took 3 bases from V and 0 from J, leaving 7 bases between them. The germline V gene encodes CDR1 LGHNA and CDR2 YSLEER. The CDR3: CASSHSDSTDTQYF. The CDR3 DNA reads TGCGCCAGCAGCCATTCGGACAGCACAGATACGCAGTATTTT.

This clonotype was found many times. V gene TRBV4-1 combines with J gene TRBJ1-2, with no clear D. Germline-derived CDR1 and CDR2 are MGHRA and YSYEKL. CDR3 length equals 15 residues. V dropped 3 bases and J dropped 4 bases, with 15 bases sitting between them. The CDR3 DNA is TGCGCCAGCAGCCACGCTAAAGGGTCCTTCTATGGCTACACCTTC. Translation gives CASSHAKGSFYGYTF.

This clonotype was counted ten times or more. This sequence joins TRBV6-2 or TRBV6-3 and TRBJ2-1, with TRBD1 identical over 9 bases. The CDR3 extends over 13 amino acids. CDR1 and CDR2 from the germline V gene are MNHEY and SVGEGT. Unmatched junction bases numbered 0, after V lost 5 bases and J lost 4 bases. This CDR3 is CASSGTGYNEQFF. The CDR3 coding sequence is TGTGCCAGCAGTGGGACAGGGTACAATGAGCAGTTCTTC.

This clonotype has ten or more counts. V and J are TRBV29-1 and TRBJ2-5; the match to TRBD1 covers 9 bases. Losses at the gene ends were 7 bases for V and 4 bases for J; bases not matched to a gene: 10. Germline CDR1 is SQVTM and CDR2 is ANQGSEA. CDR3 length equals 14 residues. The CDR3 DNA reads TGCAGCGCCGGACAGGGGAGGGGCGGAGAGACCCAGTACTTC. This codes for CSAGQGRGGETQYF. The entire variable domain, with the rest obtained from reference TRBV29-1 and TRBJ2-5, is as follows: SAVISQKPSRDICQRGTSLTIQCQVDSQVTMMFWYRQQPGQSLTLIATANQGSEATYESGFVIDKFPISRPNLTFSTLTVSNMSPEDSSIYLCSAGQGRGGETQYFGPGTRLLVL.

In this sample, this clonotype turned up a few times. A read error may account for a junction end that differs from germline. This sequence joins TRBV12-3 or TRBV12-4 and TRBJ1-6; weak D call: TRBD1 (5 bases). The CDR3 has 15 amino acids. The CDR3 sequence: CASSLAGGSNSPLNF. CDR3 nucleotides: TGTGCCAGCAGTTTAGCGGGGGGGTCTAATTCACCCCTCAACTTT.

The table lists this clonotype with a few counts. V usage is TRBV6-1 and J usage is TRBJ1-4, with D hard to call. The V end was cut by 10 bases, the J end by 3 bases, with 15 bases between. Germline values: CDR1 MNHNS, CDR2 SASEGT. The CDR3 is made up of 14 amino acids. DNA for the CDR3: TGTGCCACAAGCCCGGTCGGTGCTAATGAAAAACTGTTTTTT. Translation: CATSPVGANEKLFF.

This clonotype was counted ten times or more. The chain uses TRBV4-3 and TRBJ2-1, with 8 bases identical to TRBD2. Trimming took 0 bases from V and 3 from J; bases not matched to a gene: 4. This CDR3 contains 16 residues. Germline V gene data show CDR1 as LGHNA and CDR2 as YSLEER. The CDR3 loop reads CASSQEFGGGYNEQFF. CDR3 DNA sequence: TGCGCCAGCAGCCAAGAGTTCGGGGGGGGCTACAATGAGCAGTTCTTC.

This clonotype has at least ten counts. The V call is TRBV29-1, the J call TRBJ2-3, with 7 nucleotides matching TRBD2. With 5 bases clipped from V and 10 bases from J, the junction kept 15 bases outside the gene matches. The germline V gene encodes CDR1 SQVTM and CDR2 ANQGSEA. The length of the CDR3 is 14 residues. The CDR3 DNA is TGCAGCGTTCGGGCGTCGACTGGGGGGGAGGCGCAGTATTTT. Its translation: CSVRASTGGEAQYF.

This clonotype was found many times. The junction departs from the called germline gene at one end, perhaps through a read error. V gene TRBV7-7 combines with J gene TRBJ2-3; TRBD2 might be the D (5 bases). Germline values: CDR1 SSHAT, CDR2 FNYEAQ (reference sequence). The CDR3 has 15 amino acids. CDR3 nucleotides: TGTGCTAGCAGCTTAACGCAAGGAGGAACAGATACGCAGTATTTT. Protein sequence: CASSLTQGGTDTQYF.

This clonotype was recorded at least ten times. The rearrangement links TRBV7-3 to TRBJ2-1, with D perhaps matching TRBD2 (6 bases). Between the trimmed V and J ends, which lost 2 bases and 9 bases, there was a span of 17 bases. Germline V CDR1 and CDR2: SGHTA, FQGTGA. The CDR3 consists of 15 residues. CDR3 in DNA: TGTGCCAGCAGCTTAGGAGGGGCAAACCGGGCTGAGCAGTTCTTC. It codes for CASSLGGANRAEQFF.

In this sample, this clonotype turned up many times. The chain links TRBV5-4 to TRBJ2-1; a weak D match, TRBD1 (5 bases). V was shortened by 4 bases and J by 0 bases, with 11 bases between the two germline ends. The CDR3 covers 15 residues. The V gene's germline CDR1 is SGHNT and CDR2 YYREEE (reference sequence). The CDR3 is CASSLTEISYNEQFF. As DNA, the CDR3 is TGTGCCAGCAGCCTGACAGAGATCTCCTACAATGAGCAGTTCTTC.

The V and J genes are TRBV7-6 and TRBJ2-1; tentative D call: TRBD1 (6 bases). The germline V gene encodes CDR1 SGHVS and CDR2 FNYEAQ. Trimming left V 1 base short and J 7 bases short, with 14 bases between. The CDR3 length is 15 residues. CDR3 residues: CASSLGTASINEQFF. Here the CDR3 DNA reads TGTGCCAGCAGCTTAGGGACAGCGTCAATAAATGAGCAGTTCTTC. The full variable domain, completed using reference TRBV7-6 and TRBJ2-1, is GAGVSQSPRYKVTKRGQDVALRCDPISGHVSLYWYRQALGQGPEFLTYFNYEAQQDKSGLPNDRFSAERPEGSISTLTIQRTEQRDSAMYRCASSLGTASINEQFFGPGTRLTVL.

This clonotype was counted at least ten times. The chain uses TRBV27 and TRBJ1-5; maybe TRBD1 (6 bases). Between the trimmed V and J ends, which lost 5 bases and 7 bases, there was a span of 18 bases. The CDR3 is made up of 15 amino acids. CDR1 is MNHEY and CDR2 is SMNVEV in the germline V gene (reference sequence). The CDR3 DNA reads as TGTGCCAGCAGTCTATTAGGAGGGGGGGAACAGCCCCAGCATTTT. Its translation is CASSLLGGGEQPQHF.

This clonotype was counted at least ten times. The chain joins TRBV5-1 to TRBJ2-2; D is ambiguous. The CDR3 consists of 14 residues. Germline CDR1 reads SGHRS; CDR2 reads YFSETQ. V shed 7 bases and J shed 2 bases, with 12 bases lying between them. As DNA, the CDR3 is TGCGCCAGCGAAGATGACGGAAACACCGGGGAGCTGTTTTTT. Encoded protein: CASEDDGNTGELFF. Drawing the rest from reference TRBV5-1 and TRBJ2-2, the complete variable domain is KAGVTQTPRYLIKTRGQQVTLSCSPISGHRSVSWYQQTPGQGLQFLFEYFSETQRNKGNFPGRFSGRQFSNSRSEMNVSTLELGDSALYLCASEDDGNTGELFFGEGSRLTVL.

This clonotype was seen at least ten times. This chain links TRBV4-3 with TRBJ2-1, with D maybe TRBD1 (6 bases). Deletions cut 0 bases from V and 8 bases from J, with 11 bases between. The CDR3 totals 14 residues. Germline CDR1 reads LGHNA; CDR2 reads YSLEER. The CDR3 nucleotides read TGCGCCAGCAGCCAAGATGTCGCAGGGGATGAGCAGTTCTTC. Its translation is CASSQDVAGDEQFF.

This clonotype was detected ten times or more. This sequence joins TRBV5-1 and TRBJ2-5; TRBD2 agrees at 16 bases. The CDR3 is 17 residues long. Germline loops: CDR1 SGHRS, CDR2 YFSETQ. V dropped 4 bases and J dropped 2; count of bases not matched to a gene: 5. The CDR3 loop is CASSAGTSGGVQETQYF. Written as DNA, the CDR3 is TGCGCCAGCAGCGCCGGGACTAGCGGGGGGGTACAAGAGACCCAGTACTTC.

This clonotype was found many times. The CDR3 reads CASSYSRGGRTGELFF. DNA of the CDR3: TGTGCCAGCAGTTACTCGCGTGGGGGGCGCACCGGGGAGCTGTTTTTT. The chain is built from TRBV6-2 or TRBV6-3 and TRBJ2-2, with D perhaps TRBD1 or TRBD2 (6 bases each). Looked up from germline, CDR1 is MNHEY and CDR2 is SVGEGT. V lost 0 bases, J lost 4 bases, and 12 bases lay in between. The CDR3 is 16 amino acids.